One T cell receptor (beta chain) is described in this entry. Its antigen is currently not known. No per-base quality is available; no much larger clone lies one base away. The trial excluded patients who had a history of autoimmune disease or who were on systemic immunosuppression. In every dose cohort, peripheral blood was drawn for TCR sequencing at baseline, cycle 4 day 1, and cycle 7 day 1. The samples were drawn from a first-in-human, open-label, multicenter phase I dose-escalation trial of ivuxolimab. Adults with locally advanced or metastatic melanoma, renal cell, hepatocellular, or head and neck squamous cell carcinoma were enrolled in the trial. Before TCR sequencing, CD4+ T cells and CD8+ T cells from peripheral blood were sorted into separate populations. The data belong to a study of OX40 agonist ivuxolimab in advanced cancers. Background on the whole study: Ivuxolimab was a fully human IgG2 agonistic monoclonal antibody targeting the costimulatory receptor OX40 (CD134). Intravenous ivuxolimab was administered to patients every 2 weeks at six dose levels: 0.01, 0.1, 0.3, 1.5, 3 and 10 mg/kg. Among the approximately 50 dose-escalation patients, approximately 20 had hepatocellular carcinoma, roughly 15 melanoma, 9 renal cell carcinoma and 9 head and neck cancer. In the dose-escalation cohort, over 65% of patients were male, and the mean age was around 60 years, with a range of roughly 23 to 85. Prior anti-PD-1, anti-PD-L1 or anti-CTLA-4 therapy was permitted, and checkpoint inhibitors had been received by less than 45% of dose-escalation patients. Partial responses occurred in three dose-escalation patients: two with cutaneous melanoma and one with hepatocellular carcinoma. Peripheral TCRbeta sequencing aimed to test whether ivuxolimab altered TCR sequence diversity and caused clonal T-cell expansion. The paper reports the monotherapy dose-escalation portion (N of about 54 patients) of the phase I ivuxolimab trial. Study-level results and caveats: Which antigens the clonally expanded peripheral T cells were specific for was not determined. Partial responders in the 0.1-3.0 mg/kg groups had among the lowest normalized peripheral clonal expansion, especially among CD8+ T cells. Low levels of normalized T-cell clonal expansion were also seen in some patients who did not respond. At doses of 0.1 to 3.0 mg/kg, clonal expansion of both CD4+ and CD8+ T cells in blood was seen between baseline and week 6. On average, CD8+ T cells showed more expanded clones than CD4+ T cells after ivuxolimab.

Between the V and J ends, shortened by 1 base and 6 bases respectively, the junction contains 21 bases. CDR1 and CDR2 (MNHNS, SASEGT) derive from the germline V gene. Including cysteine and phenylalanine, the CDR3 has 18 amino acids. Just the 54-base CDR3 DNA is kept, in frame starting at base 1. To sequence the TCRbeta CDR3 region, genomic DNA was isolated from the sorted cells. The immunoSEQ Assay was used to sequence the TCRbeta CDR3 regions. Entries here come from immuneACCESS through TCRdb and include only in-frame sequences with V and J called. Some clones fail to appear in such tables; in the studies checked, an unresolved V gene covers under half of the shortfall, and the cause of the remainder is unknown. Here the sample has about 94,000 clones; roughly 90% occur a single time. The ten most abundant clones make up 3% to 4% of the sample.

The receptor's source is an adult with an advanced solid tumor such as melanoma, head and neck, liver or kidney cancer. The chain is assembled from TRBV6-1 and TRBJ1-4; TRBD1 is a weak D gene call, 5 bases matching. The specimen was CD4+ or CD8+ T cells sorted from blood, collected in a trial of the OX40 agonist ivuxolimab. The encoded CDR3 is CASSEDLTFGAAYEKLFF. The nucleotide sequence is TGTGCCAGCAGTGAAGACCTTACGTTTGGGGCAGCTTATGAAAAACTGTTTTTT.